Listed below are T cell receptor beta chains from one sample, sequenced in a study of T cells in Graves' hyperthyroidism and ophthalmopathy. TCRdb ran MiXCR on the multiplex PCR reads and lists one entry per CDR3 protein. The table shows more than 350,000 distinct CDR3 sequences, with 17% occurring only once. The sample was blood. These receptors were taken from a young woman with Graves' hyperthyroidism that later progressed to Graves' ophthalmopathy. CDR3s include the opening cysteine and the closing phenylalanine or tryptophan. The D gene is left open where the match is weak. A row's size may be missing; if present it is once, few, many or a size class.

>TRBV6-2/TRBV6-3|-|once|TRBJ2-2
CASSKPPHNHMMNTGELFF
TGTGCCAGCAGCAAGCCCCCCCATAACCACATGATGAACACCGGGGAGCTGTTTTTT
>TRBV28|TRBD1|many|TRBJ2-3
CASSMTGGSSDTQYF
TGTGCCAGCAGTATGACAGGGGGCTCTTCAGATACGCAGTATTTT
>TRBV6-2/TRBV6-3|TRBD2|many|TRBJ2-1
CASTDHGTSYNEQFF
TGTGCCAGCACTGACCACGGGACTAGCTACAATGAGCAGTTCTTC
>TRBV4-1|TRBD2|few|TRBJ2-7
CASSQGVAGYEQYF
TGCGCCAGCAGCCAAGGGGTAGCGGGGTACGAGCAGTACTTC
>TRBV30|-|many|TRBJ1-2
CAWDSRGYGYTF
TGTGCCTGGGACTCTAGGGGTTATGGCTACACCTTC
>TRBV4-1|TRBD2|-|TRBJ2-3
CASSSYSGTSRFTDTQYF
TGCGCCAGCAGCTCGTATTCGGGGACTAGCAGATTCACAGATACGCAGTATTTT
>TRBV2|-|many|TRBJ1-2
CASSDYGYTF
TGTGCCAGCAGTGACTATGGCTACACCTTC
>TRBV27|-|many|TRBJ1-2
CASSALTGNNYGYTF
TGTGCCAGCAGTGCCCTGACAGGAAATAACTATGGCTACACCTTC
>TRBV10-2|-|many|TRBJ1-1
CASRTAGANTEAFF
TGCGCCAGCAGAACGGCAGGAGCGAACACTGAAGCTTTCTTT
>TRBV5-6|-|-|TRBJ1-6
CASSMVGTENSPLHF
TGTGCCAGCAGCATGGTTGGGACGGAGAATTCACCCCTCCACTTT
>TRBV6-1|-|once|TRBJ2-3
CASVLSRAAADTQYF
TGTGCCAGCGTCTTATCAAGGGCAGCAGCAGATACGCAGTATTTT
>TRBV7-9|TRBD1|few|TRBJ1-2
CASITRTGRTYGYTF
TGTGCCAGCATCACTAGGACAGGGCGAACCTATGGCTACACCTTC
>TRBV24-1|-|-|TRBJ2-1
CATSDPASDSFYNEQFF
TGTGCCACCAGTGACCCCGCCAGTGACAGCTTTTACAATGAGCAGTTCTTC
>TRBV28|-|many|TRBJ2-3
CASSSPSGRGVTDTQYF
TGTGCCAGCAGTTCCCCTTCCGGCAGGGGGGTTACAGATACGCAGTATTTT
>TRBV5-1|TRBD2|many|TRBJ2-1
CASSSGLAGGGLLGNEQFF
TGCGCCAGCAGCTCCGGACTAGCGGGGGGCGGACTACTGGGCAATGAGCAGTTCTTC